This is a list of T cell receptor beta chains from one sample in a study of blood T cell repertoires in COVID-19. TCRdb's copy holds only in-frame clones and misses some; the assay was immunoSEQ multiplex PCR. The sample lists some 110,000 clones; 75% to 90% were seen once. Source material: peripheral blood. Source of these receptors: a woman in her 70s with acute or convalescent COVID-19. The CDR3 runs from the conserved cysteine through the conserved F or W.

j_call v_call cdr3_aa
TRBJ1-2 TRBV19 CASIAVPYGYTF
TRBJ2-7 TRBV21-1 CASSRPQGAGGPDEQYF
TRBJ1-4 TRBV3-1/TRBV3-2 CASSHTGGTDEKLFF
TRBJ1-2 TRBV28 CASSPPGGYGYTF
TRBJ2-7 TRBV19 CASSRDSVFYEQYF
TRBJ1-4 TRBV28 CASSPQGTNEKLFF
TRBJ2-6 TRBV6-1 CASSAIGTGFAGANVLTF
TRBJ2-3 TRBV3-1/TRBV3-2 CASSLGPSAGDTQYF
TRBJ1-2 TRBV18 CASSLSGQGEGYTF
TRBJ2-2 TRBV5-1 CASSLETGSTGELFF
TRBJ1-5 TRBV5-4 CASSLAGGNQPQHF
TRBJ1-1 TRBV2 CASSEAGRGRTEAFF
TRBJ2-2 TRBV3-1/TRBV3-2 CASTQVANDRGNTGELFF
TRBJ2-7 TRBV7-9 CASSTGGGATYEQYF
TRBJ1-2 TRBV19 CASSIDRNYGYTF
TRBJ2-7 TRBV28 CASTSPGQESSYEQYF
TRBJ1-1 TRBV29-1 CSAKKTGGTEAFF
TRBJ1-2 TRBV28 CASSFAGNYGYTF
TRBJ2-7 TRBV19 CASSPDRSYEQYF
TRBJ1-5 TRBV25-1 CATSQGGNQPQHF
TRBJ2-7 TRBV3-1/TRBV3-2 CASSGAGGNYEQYF
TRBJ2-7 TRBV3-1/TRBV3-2 CASSRGQGAYEQYF
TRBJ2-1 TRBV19 CASRAGTNEQFF
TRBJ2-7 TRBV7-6 CASSLGQNSYEQYF
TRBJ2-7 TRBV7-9 CASSLGTGTSSGEQYF
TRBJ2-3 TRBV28 CASSPAGVRTDTQYF
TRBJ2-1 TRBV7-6 CASSPGTPGVYNEQFF
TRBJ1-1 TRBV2 CASLRRRDEAFF
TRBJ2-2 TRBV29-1 CSVRQAGTGELFF
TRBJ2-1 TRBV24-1 CATESSNYNEQFF
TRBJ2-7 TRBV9 CASSVGASGSYEQYF
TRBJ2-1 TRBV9 CASSVGVTGVEQFF
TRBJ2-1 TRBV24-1 CATEADSYNEQFF
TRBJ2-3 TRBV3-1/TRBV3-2 CASSLWRDTQYF
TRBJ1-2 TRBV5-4 CASSLGQGGVQDYGYTF
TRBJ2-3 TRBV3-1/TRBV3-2 CASSHLGLAGGPTDTQYF
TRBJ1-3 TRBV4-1 CASSQDLRGHSGNTIYF
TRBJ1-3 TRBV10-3 CAIMTGVSGNTIYF
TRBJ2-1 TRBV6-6 CASRPSWTGVLEQFF
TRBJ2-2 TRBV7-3 CASSLNGGGANTGELFF
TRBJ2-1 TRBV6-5 CASSKRGSYNEQFF
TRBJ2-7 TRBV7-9 CASSPDRIHEQYF
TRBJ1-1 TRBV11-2 CASSLARGAEAFF
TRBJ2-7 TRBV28 CASSLLTYEQYF
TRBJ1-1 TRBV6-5 CASRSRDRGGTEAFF
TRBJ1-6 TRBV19 CASSIEGQGVQSPLHF
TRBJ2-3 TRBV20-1 CSAPWEGTQYF
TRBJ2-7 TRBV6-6 CASSSRLAGGTYEQYF
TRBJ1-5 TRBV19 CASSLPGNNQPQHF
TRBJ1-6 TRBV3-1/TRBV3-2 CASSLQGSDSPLHF
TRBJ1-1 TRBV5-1 CASSLDSNTEAFF
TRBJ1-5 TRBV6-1 CASSEAWLNQPQHF
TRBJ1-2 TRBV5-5 CASSPAAYGYTF